This TCR beta chain was sequenced during a study of regulatory T cells in long-lasting Graves disease. Overall study results and limits: Favoring TRBV28, TRBJ1-2 and TRBJ2-5 was a feature seen in persistent disease. The TCR repertoire of persistent Graves' patients was less diverse than that of newly diagnosed ones.

V lost 7 bases and J 6 bases, leaving 12 bases between the germline ends. This CDR3 spans 13 amino acids. In germline, CDR1 is MNHEY, CDR2 SMNVEV (reference sequence). In building TCR beta libraries, iRepertoire HTBI primers were used together with Arm-PCR of CDR3 regions. TCRdb re-called the multiplex PCR reads through MiXCR, storing one row per CDR3 protein. This sample has some 560,000 distinct CDR3 sequences, with more than 15% found just once. Time point indicated: newly diagnosed GD, antithyroid drugs for less than 3 months. The TCR library was made from RNA extracted from PBMCs. On this clonotype itself: Its antigen is still unknown.

In addition, the sample was reused for a study of T cells in Graves' hyperthyroidism and ophthalmopathy.

The sequencing here drew on peripheral blood mononuclear cells (PBMCs), taken at new diagnosis, from a patient treated with antithyroid drugs. The chain employs TRBV27 and TRBJ2-2; possibly TRBD1 for D (6 bases). The receptor comes from a woman aged 40-65 years with Graves disease. CDR3 loop: CASNTGNAGELFF. The CDR3 nucleotides read TGTGCCAGCAATACAGGGAATGCCGGGGAGCTGTTTTTT.